The entry below gives a single T cell receptor (beta chain) sequence along with its context. This sample is part of a study of blood T cell repertoires in COVID-19. Sequenced by immunoSEQ multiplex PCR; TCRdb stores in-frame clones only, minus some. The table records around 200,000 clones, around 88% of them present only once. The CDR3 consists of 16 residues. V was clipped by 0 bases and J by 4 bases; unmatched bases: 8. The germline CDR1 and CDR2 sequences are LGHDT and YNNKEL (reference sequence). This TCR was sampled from a woman younger than 45 who had been exposed to COVID-19. The sequencing sample was made of PBMCs or T cells enriched from blood (not recorded which). The chain recombines TRBV3-1 (or the pseudogene TRBV3-2) with TRBJ2-7, with 8 bases lining up with TRBD2. CDR3 protein: CASSQDLLSGGYEQYF. DNA for the CDR3: TGTGCCAGCAGCCAAGATTTGCTAAGCGGGGGATACGAGCAGTACTTC.